This TCR beta chain derives from a study of blood T cells in healthy people across ages. General observations from the study: With naive T cell percentage, TCR beta diversity showed a strong correlation.

The CDR3 length is 15 residues. CDR1 is MNHEY, CDR2 SVGEGT, per germline. Details on this clonotype: Antigen: not known. At one end, the junction sequence differs from germline, possibly due to a read error.

At least 5 micrograms of total RNA were extracted per sample. A second roughly 6 to 11 cycle PCR used barcoded and J-beta primers. MiXCR, applied by TCRdb to the 5' RACE reads, yields one record per CDR3 protein. Seen here are about 1.8 million distinct CDR3 sequences, about 50% observed once, and the top ten hold less than 2.5%. The TCR comes from a woman aged 40 to 50 in good health. The sequenced sample consisted of blood. The chain employs TRBV6-2 or TRBV6-3 and TRBJ2-7; TRBD1 agrees at 8 bases. The CDR3 DNA is TGTACCAGCAGTGACGGACAGGGTGTGGATCGCGAGCAGTACTTC. This sequence encodes CTSSDGQGVDREQYF.